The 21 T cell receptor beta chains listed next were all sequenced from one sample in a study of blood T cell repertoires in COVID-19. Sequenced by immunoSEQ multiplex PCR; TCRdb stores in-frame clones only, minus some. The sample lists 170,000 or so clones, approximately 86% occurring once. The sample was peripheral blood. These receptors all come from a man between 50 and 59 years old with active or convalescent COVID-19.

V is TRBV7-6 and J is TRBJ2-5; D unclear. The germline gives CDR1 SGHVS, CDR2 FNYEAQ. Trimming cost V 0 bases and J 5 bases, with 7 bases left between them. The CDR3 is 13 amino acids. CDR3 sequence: CASSLAARETQYF. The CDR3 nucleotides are TGTGCCAGCAGCTTAGCTGCGCGCGAGACCCAGTACTTC.

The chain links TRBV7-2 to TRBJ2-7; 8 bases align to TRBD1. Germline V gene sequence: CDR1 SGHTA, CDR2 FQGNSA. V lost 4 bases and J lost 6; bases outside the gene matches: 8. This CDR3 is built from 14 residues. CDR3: CASSSGTGPLEQYF. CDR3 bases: TGTGCCAGCAGCTCCGGGACAGGTCCCCTCGAGCAGTACTTC.

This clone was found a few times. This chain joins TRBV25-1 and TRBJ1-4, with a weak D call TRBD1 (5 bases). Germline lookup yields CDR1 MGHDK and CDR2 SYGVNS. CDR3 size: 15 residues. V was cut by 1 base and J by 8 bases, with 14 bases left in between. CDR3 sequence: CASSEFRGEEEKLFF. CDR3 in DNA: TGTGCCAGCAGTGAATTTAGAGGGGAGGAGGAAAAACTGTTTTTT.

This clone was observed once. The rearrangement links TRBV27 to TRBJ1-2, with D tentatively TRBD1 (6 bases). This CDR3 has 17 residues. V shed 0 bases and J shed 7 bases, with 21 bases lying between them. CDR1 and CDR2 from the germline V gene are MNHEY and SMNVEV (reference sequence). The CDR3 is CASSLSGRGGAGVGYTF. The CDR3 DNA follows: TGTGCCAGCAGTTTATCGGGGCGTGGGGGGGCTGGGGTTGGCTACACCTTC.

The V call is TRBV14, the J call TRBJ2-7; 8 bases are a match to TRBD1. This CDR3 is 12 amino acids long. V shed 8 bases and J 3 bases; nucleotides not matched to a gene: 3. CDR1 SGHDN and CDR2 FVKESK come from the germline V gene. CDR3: CASGQGLYEQYF. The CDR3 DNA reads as TGTGCCAGCGGACAGGGCCTCTACGAGCAGTACTTC. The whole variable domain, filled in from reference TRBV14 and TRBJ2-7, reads EAGVTQFPSHSVIEKGQTVTLRCDPISGHDNLYWYRRVMGKEIKFLLHFVKESKQDESGMPNNRFLAERTGGTYSTLKVQPAELEDSGVYFCASGQGLYEQYFGPGTRLTVT.

The CDR3 is CAIRGQGPDTQYF. The CDR3 DNA sequence: TGTGCCATCAGGGGACAGGGCCCAGATACGCAGTATTTT. V and J are TRBV10-3 and TRBJ2-3, with TRBD1 identical over 9 bases. Unmatched junction bases numbered 2, after V lost 6 bases and J lost 4 bases. The CDR3 sequence is 13 residues long. Germline V gives CDR1 ENHRY, CDR2 SYGVKD.

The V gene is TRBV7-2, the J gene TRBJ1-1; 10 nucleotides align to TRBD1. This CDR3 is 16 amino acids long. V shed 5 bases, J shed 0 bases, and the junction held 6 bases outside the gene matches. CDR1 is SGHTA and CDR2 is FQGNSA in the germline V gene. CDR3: CASSKGTGVMNTEAFF. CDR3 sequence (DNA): TGTGCCAGCAGCAAAGGGACAGGGGTCATGAACACTGAAGCTTTCTTT.

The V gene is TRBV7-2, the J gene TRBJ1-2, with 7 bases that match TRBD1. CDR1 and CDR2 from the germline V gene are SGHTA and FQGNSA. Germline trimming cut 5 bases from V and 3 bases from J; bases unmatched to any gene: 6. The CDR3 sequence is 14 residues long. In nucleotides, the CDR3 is TGTGCCAGCAGCCCCGACAGGGAAGACTATGGCTACACCTTC. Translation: CASSPDREDYGYTF.

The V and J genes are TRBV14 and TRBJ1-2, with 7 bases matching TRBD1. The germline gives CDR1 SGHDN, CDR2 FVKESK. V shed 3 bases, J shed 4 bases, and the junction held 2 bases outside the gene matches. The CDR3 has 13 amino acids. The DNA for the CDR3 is TGTGCCAGCAGCCAGGGACAGAGCTATGGCTACACCTTC. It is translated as CASSQGQSYGYTF.

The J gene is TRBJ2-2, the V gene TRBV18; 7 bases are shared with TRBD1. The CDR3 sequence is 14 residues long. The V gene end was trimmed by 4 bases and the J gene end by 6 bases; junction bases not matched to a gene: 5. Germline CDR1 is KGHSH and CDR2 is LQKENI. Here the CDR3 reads CASSLGQEAGELFF. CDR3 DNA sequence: TGTGCCAGCTCACTCGGACAGGAGGCCGGGGAGCTGTTTTTT.

CDR3 in amino acids: CASSQDSGTGMNYGYTF. CDR3 nucleotide sequence: TGCGCCAGCAGCCAAGATTCGGGGACAGGAATGAACTATGGCTACACCTTC. The genes are TRBV4-1 and TRBJ1-2; 8 bases are shared with TRBD1. From germline, CDR1 is MGHRA and CDR2 YSYEKL. V trimming: 0 bases; J trimming: 2 bases; junction bases outside the gene matches: 8. The CDR3 loop spans 17 amino acids.

This chain's CDR3 is CSVDAYREGGTDTQYF. The CDR3 region has the DNA TGCAGCGTTGATGCTTACAGGGAAGGGGGCACAGATACGCAGTATTTT. V gene TRBV29-1 combines with J gene TRBJ2-3; possibly TRBD1 for D (6 bases). V was shortened by 3 bases and J by 1 base, with 17 bases between the two germline ends. Looked up from germline, CDR1 is SQVTM and CDR2 is ANQGSEA. The CDR3 consists of 16 residues.

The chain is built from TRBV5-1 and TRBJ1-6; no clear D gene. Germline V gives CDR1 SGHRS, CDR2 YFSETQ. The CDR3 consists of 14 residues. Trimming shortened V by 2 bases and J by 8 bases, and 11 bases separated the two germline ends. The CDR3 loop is CASSFEPSYSPLHF. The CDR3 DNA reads TGCGCCAGCAGCTTTGAACCCAGTTATTCACCCCTCCACTTT.

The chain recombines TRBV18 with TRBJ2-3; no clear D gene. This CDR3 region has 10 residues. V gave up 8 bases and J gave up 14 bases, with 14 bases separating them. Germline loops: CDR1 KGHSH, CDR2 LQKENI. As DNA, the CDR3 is TGTGCCAGCCATCTAGACTGTGTGTATTTT. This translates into CASHLDCVYF.

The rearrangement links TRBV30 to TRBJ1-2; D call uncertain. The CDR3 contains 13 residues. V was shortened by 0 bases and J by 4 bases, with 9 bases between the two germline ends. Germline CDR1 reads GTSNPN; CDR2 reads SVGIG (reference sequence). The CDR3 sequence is CAWSVLVSYGYTF. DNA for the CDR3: TGTGCCTGGAGTGTACTTGTGAGCTATGGCTACACCTTC.

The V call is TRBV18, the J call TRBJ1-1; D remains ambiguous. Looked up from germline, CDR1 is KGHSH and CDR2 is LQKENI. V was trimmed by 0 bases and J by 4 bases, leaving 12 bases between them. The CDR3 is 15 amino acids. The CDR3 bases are TGTGCCAGCTCACCACCCGGCCCCTGGGCCACTGAAGCTTTCTTT. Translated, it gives CASSPPGPWATEAFF.

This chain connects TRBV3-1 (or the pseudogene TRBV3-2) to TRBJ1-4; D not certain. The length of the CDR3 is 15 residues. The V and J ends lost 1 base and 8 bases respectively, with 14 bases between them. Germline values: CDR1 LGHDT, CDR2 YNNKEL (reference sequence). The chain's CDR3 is CASSQVRRVEEKLFF. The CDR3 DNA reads TGTGCCAGCAGCCAAGTGAGGAGGGTTGAAGAAAAACTGTTTTTT.

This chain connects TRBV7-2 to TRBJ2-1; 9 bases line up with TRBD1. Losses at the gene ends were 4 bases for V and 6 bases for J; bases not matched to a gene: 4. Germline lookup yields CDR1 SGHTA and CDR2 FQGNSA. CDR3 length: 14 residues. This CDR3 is CASSSRTGANEQFF. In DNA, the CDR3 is TGTGCCAGCAGCTCACGGACAGGGGCCAATGAGCAGTTCTTC.

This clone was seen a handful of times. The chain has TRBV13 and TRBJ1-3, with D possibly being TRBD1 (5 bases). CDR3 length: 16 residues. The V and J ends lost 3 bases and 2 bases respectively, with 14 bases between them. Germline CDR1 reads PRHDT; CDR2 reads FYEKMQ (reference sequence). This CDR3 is CASSFQGIVPGNTIYF. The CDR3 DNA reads TGTGCCAGCAGCTTCCAGGGTATAGTTCCTGGAAACACCATATATTTT.

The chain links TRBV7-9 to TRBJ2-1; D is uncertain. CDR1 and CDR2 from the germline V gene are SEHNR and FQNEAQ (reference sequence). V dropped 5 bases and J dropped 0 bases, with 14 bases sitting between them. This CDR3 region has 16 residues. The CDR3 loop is CASSLSGLNSYNEQFF. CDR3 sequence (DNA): TGTGCCAGCAGCCTTTCCGGTTTAAACTCCTACAATGAGCAGTTCTTC.

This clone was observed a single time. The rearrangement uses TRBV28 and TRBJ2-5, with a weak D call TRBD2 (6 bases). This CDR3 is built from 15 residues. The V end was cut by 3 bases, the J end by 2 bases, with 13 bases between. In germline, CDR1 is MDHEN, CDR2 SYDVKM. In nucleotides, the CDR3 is TGTGCCAGCAGTTTTTTGCGGGGAAAGCAAGAGACCCAGTACTTC. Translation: CASSFLRGKQETQYF. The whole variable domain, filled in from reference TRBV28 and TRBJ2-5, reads DVKVTQSSRYLVKRTGEKVFLECVQDMDHENMFWYRQDPGLGLRLIYFSYDVKMKEKGDIPEGYSVSREKKERFSLILESASTNQTSMYLCASSFLRGKQETQYFGPGTRLLVL.